The T cell receptor (beta chain) under discussion was sequenced for a study of blood T cell repertoires in COVID-19. Background on the study: There were acute and convalescent COVID-19 samples, and they came from the United States, Italy and Spain. Sources were T cells, B-cell-depleted T cells, or PBMCs; the material itself was cDNA or gDNA.

Original processing notes: Cell counts per sample came from amplifying reference gene primers. The assay was immunoSEQ multiplex PCR, and TCRdb's table has in-frame clones only and misses some. D and trimming were read from the DNA, whereas the V and J calls and clone size are those reported in that table. The sample lists about 120,000 clones; over 75% were seen once. J gave up 6 bases and V 3 bases, and 2 bases lay outside the gene matches. Germline V gene data show CDR1 as MRHNA and CDR2 as SNTAGT. CDR3 length equals 14 residues. This clone was observed many times. J is TRBJ2-1 and V is TRBV6-4, with 10 bases that match TRBD2. This sequence originates from a man between 60 and 75 years old with active or convalescent COVID-19. The sample was peripheral blood. The CDR3 DNA follows: TGTGCCAGCAGTGAGCTAGCGGGAGTCAATGAGCAGTTCTTC. Encoded protein: CASSELAGVNEQFF.